The next 3 T cell receptor beta chains were all read from a single sample in a study of response to subunit inactivated influenza vaccine. TCRdb recomputed calls from the RT-PCR reads with MiXCR, one row per CDR3 protein. The repertoire holds a few hundred thousand distinct CDR3 sequences, about 20% seen once, with over 9% in the top ten. The material sequenced was PBMCs from blood, taken about 20 months after vaccination. The receptors originated from a man between 50 and 70 years old who received an inactivated influenza vaccine.

This clonotype was recorded at least ten times. The chain combines TRBV10-3 with TRBJ1-1, with 8 positions matching TRBD1. The CDR3 consists of 13 residues. CDR1 and CDR2 from the germline V gene are ENHRY and SYGVKD. Germline trimming cut 6 bases from V and 4 bases from J; bases unmatched to any gene: 4. For the CDR3, the DNA is TGTGCCATCAGGGCCACAGGGGGCACTGAAGCTTTCTTT. It is translated as CAIRATGGTEAFF.

The table lists this clonotype with a few counts. The gene calls are TRBV14 and TRBJ1-2, with TRBD1 matching over 8 bases. Germline V lookup: CDR1 SGHDN, CDR2 FVKESK. This CDR3 contains 14 residues. The V gene end was trimmed by 1 base and the J gene end by 5 bases; junction bases not matched to a gene: 3. CDR3 DNA sequence: TGTGCCAGCAGCCAAGGGGACAGGCCTTATGGCTACACCTTC. Residues: CASSQGDRPYGYTF.

At least ten counts were recorded for this clonotype. The chain has TRBV6-1 and TRBJ1-2, with no clear D. The V end was cut by 0 bases, the J end by 1 base, with 3 bases between. Per germline, CDR1 MNHNS and CDR2 SASEGT. The CDR3 length is 13 residues. The chain's CDR3 is CASSEADNYGYTF. The CDR3 region has the DNA TGTGCCAGCAGTGAAGCAGATAACTATGGCTACACCTTC.